This TCR beta chain was captured by sequencing in a study of cytomegalovirus exposure and HLA in healthy donors. Regarding the study as a whole: Upon later analysis, HLA-associated TCR beta chains proved more clonally expanded than other, equally common chains. In a later analysis, V- and J-gene trimming of beta chains associated with a DCLRE1C missense variant, replicated independently.

For this clone: The antigen is undetermined.

The germline CDR1 and CDR2 sequences are MNHEY and SMNVEV (reference sequence). This CDR3 contains 15 residues. Between the trimmed V and J ends, which lost 6 bases and 3 bases, there was a span of 14 bases. Primers: 60 Vbeta forward and 13 Jbeta reverse. Libraries were prepared by immunoSEQ multiplex PCR; TCRdb keeps only in-frame clonotypes and omits some of them. The table records 100,000 or so clones, roughly 70% of them present only once. The source material was PBMCs. J is TRBJ2-2 and V is TRBV27; D remains ambiguous. This clonotype was sampled from a man aged 40-50 years in good health and CMV-seropositive. The CDR3 sequence is CASSPQASYTGELFF. The CDR3 DNA follows: TGTGCCAGCAGCCCCCAGGCCTCTTACACCGGGGAGCTGTTTTTT.